What follows are 23 T cell receptor beta chains derived from one specimen sequenced in a study of blood T cell repertoires in COVID-19. The assay was immunoSEQ multiplex PCR, and TCRdb's table has in-frame clones only and misses some. Of approximately 220,000 clones listed, about 90% are singletons. Sequencing was performed on PBMCs or T cells enriched from blood (not recorded which). The receptors shown here come from a man aged 30-40 years who had been exposed to COVID-19.

The chain joins TRBV12-3 or TRBV12-4 to TRBJ1-1; 7 bases are shared with TRBD1. Trimming removed 11 bases from V and 6 bases from J; junction bases left unmatched: 12. The CDR3 is 13 residues long. The DNA for the CDR3 is TGTGCCGAGACGACAGGGAATAACCCTGAAGCTTTCTTT. Its translation is CAETTGNNPEAFF.

The chain uses TRBV15 and TRBJ2-7; 9 nucleotides agree with TRBD2. V lost 0 bases, J lost 5 bases, and 5 bases stayed unmatched. Germline V gives CDR1 LNHNV, CDR2 YYDKDF (reference sequence). CDR3 length: 15 residues. The CDR3 DNA reads TGTGCCACCAGCAGAGATCTGGCGGGGGGGAACGAGCAGTACTTC. It is translated as CATSRDLAGGNEQYF. Full variable domain (remainder filled in from reference TRBV15 and TRBJ2-7): DAMVIQNPRYQVTQFGKPVTLSCSQTLNHNVMYWYQQKSSQAPKLLFHYYDKDFNNEADTPDNFQSRRPNTSFCFLDIRSPGLGDTAMYLCATSRDLAGGNEQYFGPGTRLTVT.

V usage is TRBV14 and J usage is TRBJ1-1; no definite D call. The CDR3 is 13 residues long. Germline loops: CDR1 SGHDN, CDR2 FVKESK. Trimming took 1 base from V and 0 from J, leaving 3 bases between them. The CDR3 sequence is CASSQGVNTEAFF. The DNA of the CDR3 is TGTGCCAGCAGCCAAGGAGTGAACACTGAAGCTTTCTTT.

The CDR3 spells CASRSGNYNEQFF. The CDR3 DNA reads as TGTGCCAGCAGATCCGGGAACTACAATGAGCAGTTCTTC. The rearrangement links TRBV12-3 or TRBV12-4 to TRBJ2-1, with D perhaps matching TRBD2 (5 bases). V lost 6 bases and J 3 bases, leaving 9 bases between the germline ends. This CDR3 is built from 13 residues.

The V gene is TRBV12-1, the J gene TRBJ2-4; TRBD2, the table's D call, was not compared with the DNA. TRBV12-1 corresponds to a pseudogene. The CDR3 is made up of 15 amino acids. CDR3 sequence reads: CASSRARDYKNIQYF. The DNA of the CDR3 is TGTGCCAGCAGCCGCGCTAGGGACTACAAAAACATTCAGTACTTC.

The V and J genes are TRBV19 and TRBJ1-2; no definite D call. The V gene's germline CDR1 is LNHDA and CDR2 SQIVND (reference sequence). The CDR3 runs 12 residues. Trimming took 10 bases from V and 3 from J, leaving 12 bases between them. The CDR3 DNA reads as TGTGCCACCCTCTCAAGCTACTATGGCTACACCTTC. Translated, it gives CATLSSYYGYTF.

The gene calls are TRBV6-2 or TRBV6-3 and TRBJ2-3; the D gene is possibly TRBD1 (6 bases). Germline V gene lookup returns CDR1 MNHEY and CDR2 SVGEGT. V was pared by 5 bases and J by 6 bases, with 21 bases between. The CDR3 loop spans 16 amino acids. CDR3 sequence (DNA): TGTGCCAGCAGTACCCGGGACATGAAAATCGGGGATACGCAGTATTTT. The encoded protein is CASSTRDMKIGDTQYF.

The CDR3 nucleotides are TGCGCCAGCAGCCCGATCGAGCGTGATACGCAGTATTTT. It yields the protein CASSPIERDTQYF. This chain links TRBV4-1 with TRBJ2-3; no reliable D call. CDR1 and CDR2 (germline): MGHRA, YSYEKL. V lost 4 bases and J 6 bases, leaving 11 bases between the germline ends. This CDR3 is 13 amino acids long.

The rearrangement uses TRBV7-2 and TRBJ2-7, with TRBD2 as a possible D gene (5 bases). Looked up from germline, CDR1 is SGHTA and CDR2 is FQGNSA. V gave up 5 bases and J gave up 3 bases, with 8 bases separating them. This CDR3 spans 12 amino acids. As DNA, the CDR3 is TGTGCCAGCAGCACGGGGATCTACGAGCAGTACTTC. This codes for CASSTGIYEQYF.

V and J are TRBV5-4 and TRBJ2-5, with TRBD1 matching 11 bases. Germline lookup yields CDR1 SGHNT and CDR2 YYREEE (reference sequence). This CDR3 spans 12 amino acids. The V gene end was trimmed by 5 bases and the J gene end by 7 bases; junction bases not matched to a gene: 1. CDR3 DNA sequence: TGTGCCAGCAGGGGACAGGGGGGGACCCAGTACTTC. Translating it yields CASRGQGGTQYF.

This chain connects TRBV4-1 to TRBJ1-3, with 9 bases lining up with TRBD1. CDR1 is MGHRA, CDR2 YSYEKL, per germline. The CDR3 sequence is 16 residues long. V lost 2 bases to trimming and J lost 5 bases; unmatched junction nucleotides: 7. DNA of the CDR3: TGCGCCAGCAGCCAACAACAAACAGGGGGCCGAAACACCATATATTTT. This translates into CASSQQQTGGRNTIYF.

The chain links TRBV7-7 to TRBJ2-5, with 7 nucleotides matching TRBD2. The CDR3 is 17 amino acids. In germline, CDR1 is SSHAT, CDR2 FNYEAQ (reference sequence). Unmatched junction bases numbered 11, after V lost 1 base and J lost 3 bases. The chain's CDR3 is CASSLEAASGSKETQYF. CDR3 nucleotide sequence: TGTGCCAGCAGCTTAGAGGCGGCTAGCGGATCGAAAGAGACCCAGTACTTC.

This chain connects TRBV12-3 or TRBV12-4 to TRBJ1-1; D remains ambiguous. This CDR3 has 12 amino acids. V lost 8 bases, J lost 2 bases, and 9 bases lay in between. This CDR3 reads CASGLGNTEAFF. In DNA, the CDR3 is TGTGCCAGCGGTCTGGGCAACACTGAAGCTTTCTTT.

This chain links TRBV27 with TRBJ1-3; possible D gene TRBD1, 6 bases. Germline V gives CDR1 MNHEY, CDR2 SMNVEV (reference sequence). The CDR3 has 15 residues. Trimming removed 5 bases from V and 1 base from J, with 12 bases in between. The CDR3 sequence: CASSNIGGSGNTIYF. The CDR3 DNA sequence: TGTGCCAGCAGTAATATAGGGGGATCTGGAAACACCATATATTTT.

The chain has TRBV18 and TRBJ1-3; TRBD1 aligns across 8 bases. CDR3 length: 17 amino acids. CDR1 is KGHSH, CDR2 LQKENI, per germline. V was pared by 0 bases and J by 1 base, with 5 bases of the junction left unmatched. CDR3 protein: CASSPPMTGVSGNTIYF. Here the CDR3 DNA reads TGTGCCAGCTCACCACCGATGACAGGGGTTTCTGGAAACACCATATATTTT.

This chain joins TRBV27 and TRBJ2-6; the match to TRBD1 covers 7 bases. This CDR3 is 19 amino acids long. The V and J ends lost 5 bases and 0 bases, in that order; junction bases with no gene match: 13. Looked up from germline, CDR1 is MNHEY and CDR2 is SMNVEV (reference sequence). CDR3 DNA: TGTGCCAGCAGTCCCAGAACACCGGGACAGATCTCTGGGGCCAACGTCCTGACTTTC. Protein sequence: CASSPRTPGQISGANVLTF.

The chain combines TRBV6-5 with TRBJ2-4; 12 positions agree with TRBD1. This CDR3 has 14 residues. CDR1 is MNHEY and CDR2 is SVGAGI in the germline V gene. V trimming: 6 bases; J trimming: 5 bases; junction bases outside the gene matches: 2. DNA of the CDR3: TGTGCCAGCAGCCGGGACAGGGGGCAAAACATTCAGTACTTC. It specifies CASSRDRGQNIQYF.

This clone was counted once. The V gene is TRBV2, the J gene TRBJ2-3; D perhaps matches TRBD1 (6 bases). The CDR3 is 14 amino acids. Germline CDR1 SNHLY, CDR2 FYNNEI. V was trimmed by 6 bases and J by 0 bases, leaving 10 bases between them. Written as DNA, the CDR3 is TGTGCCAGCAGGGTCAGGGGAAGCACAGATACGCAGTATTTT. Encoded protein: CASRVRGSTDTQYF.

This sequence joins TRBV4-3 and TRBJ2-7, with TRBD1 identical over 11 bases. CDR3 size: 17 residues. CDR1 is LGHNA and CDR2 is YSLEER in the germline V gene. V lost 2 bases to trimming and J lost 3 bases; unmatched junction nucleotides: 9. CDR3 residues: CASSQTARDRGNYEQYF. CDR3 nucleotide sequence: TGCGCCAGCAGCCAAACCGCCCGGGACAGGGGGAACTACGAGCAGTACTTC.

The count of this clone is one. V is TRBV9 and J is TRBJ2-2; a possible D gene is TRBD2 (7 bases). From germline, CDR1 is SGDLS and CDR2 YYNGEE. V dropped 0 bases and J dropped 3 bases, with 12 bases sitting between them. The CDR3 runs 16 residues. The DNA of the CDR3 is TGTGCCAGCAGCGTAGAAGGCGGGGGCTACACCGGGGAGCTGTTTTTT. As protein: CASSVEGGGYTGELFF.

Of note for this clone: Compared with germline, one end of the junction differs, possibly owing to a read error. This chain joins TRBV6-7 and TRBJ2-7; tentatively, D is TRBD2 (6 bases). TRBV6-7 is known as an ORF, though its function is uncertain. This CDR3 has 12 residues. CDR3 in DNA: TGTGCCAGCAGTTACTCGGAGGGCGCAGGACCCTTC. It codes for CASSYSEGAGPF.

The chain couples TRBV14 to TRBJ1-5, with a tentative D call TRBD1 (6 bases). Germline values: CDR1 SGHDN, CDR2 FVKESK. The CDR3 has 16 amino acids. V was clipped by 10 bases and J by 0 bases, with 19 bases between them. DNA for the CDR3: TGTGCCATCCTTTTGGACAGCGCATATAGCAATCAGCCCCAGCATTTT. It codes for CAILLDSAYSNQPQHF.

The chain employs TRBV4-1 and TRBJ2-2, with 11 bases lining up with TRBD2. With V trimmed by 3 bases and J by 6 bases, 6 bases remained unmatched. The germline V gene has CDR1 MGHRA and CDR2 YSYEKL. The CDR3 sequence is 16 residues long. The CDR3 loop is CASSHFTSGGPGELFF. CDR3 in DNA: TGCGCCAGCAGCCACTTCACTAGCGGGGGACCCGGGGAGCTGTTTTTT.